A selection of T cell receptor beta chains follows, all from one sample in a study of PD-L1 blockade in urothelial cancer. Clones were sequenced by immunoSEQ multiplex PCR, and TCRdb holds only the in-frame ones, with some missing. Here the sample spans fewer than 50,000 clones, around 90% being singletons. Sample: PBMCs, taken around atezolizumab (anti-PD-L1) treatment. These receptors all stem from a man aged 65 to 79 with urothelial cancer. CDR3s include the opening cysteine and the closing phenylalanine or tryptophan. The order of the fields is D gene, clone size, V gene, J gene, CDR3 DNA, CDR3 protein. D genes are given only for firm matches. Clone size is given for some rows only: seen once, a few or many times, or a class if the clone is expanded.

>TRBD2|few|TRBV18|TRBJ2-4
TGTGCCAGCTCACCACTCAGCGGGAACCTAGCCAAAAACATTCAGTACTTC
CASSPLSGNLAKNIQYF
>.|once|TRBV7-9|TRBJ1-4
TGTGCCAGCAGCTTTCGGGCTAATGAAAAACTGTTTTTT
CASSFRANEKLFF
>.|.|TRBV11-3|TRBJ2-3
TGTGCCAGCAGCTTATCTCCAACCGGAGTGGATACGCAGTATTTT
CASSLSPTGVDTQYF
>TRBD2|.|TRBV6-5|TRBJ2-2
TGTGCCAGCAAGCGGGACCTCGGGGGGGAGCTGTTTTTT
CASKRDLGGELFF
>TRBD1|.|TRBV4-1|TRBJ1-5
TGCGCCAGCAGCCACATTTTCCAGGGGGTTAAGTTTTATCAGCCCCAGCATTTT
CASSHIFQGVKFYQPQHF
>.|.|TRBV6-6|TRBJ1-5
TGTGCCAGCAGTCCCTATACAGGCAATAGCAATCAGCCCCAGCATTTT
CASSPYTGNSNQPQHF
>.|.|TRBV6-1|TRBJ2-3
TGTGCCAGCAGTGATGGGGCCCGCGGTACGCAGTATTTT
CASSDGARGTQYF
>TRBD2|.|TRBV6-4|TRBJ2-3
TGTGCCAGCAGTGATAGCGGGACGGGGGGTACGCAGTATTTT
CASSDSGTGGTQYF
>TRBD1|.|TRBV5-1|TRBJ2-7
TGCGCCAGCAGCTTGGAACTGGGGACCGGGACAGGGGCCTACGAGCAGTACTTC
CASSLELGTGTGAYEQYF
>.|.|TRBV19|TRBJ1-4
TGTGCCAGTAGTATATATTATGAACATAATGAAAAACTGTTTTTT
CASSIYYEHNEKLFF
>TRBD2|.|TRBV5-6|TRBJ2-1
TGTGCCAGCAGGGAAGGTATTCGACTAGCGGCTTTCCACAATGAGCAGTTCTTC
CASREGIRLAAFHNEQFF
>TRBD2|.|TRBV2|TRBJ2-3
TGTGCCAGCAGGCAACTAGCGTCGGCAGATACGCAGTATTTT
CASRQLASADTQYF
>TRBD2|.|TRBV27|TRBJ2-3
TGTGCCAGCAGTTTATCTGGGGGACTAGCGGTTACAGATACGCAGTATTTT
CASSLSGGLAVTDTQYF
>TRBD2|.|TRBV7-7|TRBJ2-5
TGTGCCAGCAGCTCGGGCCGACTAGCGGGAGGAGAGACCCAGTACTTC
CASSSGRLAGGETQYF
>.|.|TRBV6-1|TRBJ2-4
TGTGCCAGCAGTGCCTCGGGACAAGGGGACAAAAACATTCAGTACTTC
CASSASGQGDKNIQYF
>.|.|TRBV6-5|TRBJ2-2
TGTGCCAGTGGTGGGGCGGGGCCCGGGGAGCTGTTTTTT
CASGGAGPGELFF
>TRBD1|.|TRBV10-3|TRBJ1-5
TGTGCCATCCAACAGGGGGCTGGACAGCCCCAGCATTTT
CAIQQGAGQPQHF
>.|.|TRBV5-1|TRBJ2-7
TGCGCCAGCAGCTTGGTCCAGGGTGGTTCCTACGAGCAGTACTTC
CASSLVQGGSYEQYF
>TRBD1|.|TRBV30|TRBJ1-1
TGTGCCTGGAGTCGTGGGGGGCAGGGGGGCACTGAAGCTTTCTTT
CAWSRGGQGGTEAFF
>.|.|TRBV28|TRBJ2-7
TGTGCCAGCTACGGGGGGACATCTACCTACGAGCAGTACTTC
CASYGGTSTYEQYF
>.|.|TRBV6-1|TRBJ2-6
TGTGCCAGCAGTGAAAGGGGAAACTCTGGGGCCAACGTCCTGACTTTC
CASSERGNSGANVLTF
>.|.|TRBV11-2|TRBJ2-7
TGTGCCAGCAGCTTAGGGCTGGACAGATCCTACGAGCAGTACTTC
CASSLGLDRSYEQYF
>.|.|TRBV11-2|TRBJ2-3
TGTGCCAGCAGCTTAGATCAGAGGGGCACAGATACGCAGTATTTT
CASSLDQRGTDTQYF
>TRBD1|.|TRBV27|TRBJ1-2
TGTGCCAGCAGTCTACAGGGGCGGAACTATGGCTACACCTTC
CASSLQGRNYGYTF
>TRBD1|.|TRBV6-1|TRBJ2-6
TGTGCCAGCAGCAACAGGGGGCCTGGGGCCAACGTCCTGACTTTC
CASSNRGPGANVLTF
>TRBD1|.|TRBV7-9|TRBJ1-5
TGTGCCAGCAGCCCTGCTGGCAGGGGGGAGCAGCCCCAGCATTTT
CASSPAGRGEQPQHF
>.|few|TRBV28|TRBJ1-2
TGTGCCAGCAGTCCAGGGGACTATGGCTACACCTTC
CASSPGDYGYTF
>.|.|TRBV10-2|TRBJ2-6
TGCGCCAGCTTAGCGGCTGGGGCCAACGTCCTGACTTTC
CASLAAGANVLTF
>.|.|TRBV28|TRBJ1-3
TGTGCCAGCAGTTTAGCGGGGGCGCGGGGAAACACCATATATTTT
CASSLAGARGNTIYF
>.|.|TRBV6-1|TRBJ1-4
TGTGCCAACAGGGAGAATGAAAAACTGTTTTTT
CANRENEKLFF
>.|.|TRBV6-1|TRBJ1-1
TGTGCCAGCAGTGAACGCGGACAGCACACTGAAGCTTTCTTT
CASSERGQHTEAFF
>.|.|TRBV5-4|TRBJ2-2
TGTGCCAGCAGCTTGGTTGGGGGCACAAACACCGGGGAGCTGTTTTTT
CASSLVGGTNTGELFF
>.|.|TRBV30|TRBJ1-2
TGTGCTACTCACGCGGGATCCCCACCGAGTGGCTACACCTTC
CATHAGSPPSGYTF
>.|once|TRBV6-5|TRBJ2-7
TGTGCCAGCAGTTACGAAGGGGGATCCCGTTACGAGCAGTACTTC
CASSYEGGSRYEQYF
>TRBD1|.|TRBV15|TRBJ1-4
TGTGCCACCAGCAGAGAAGTCGGACAGGTGAATGAAAAACTGTTTTTT
CATSREVGQVNEKLFF
>.|.|TRBV4-1|TRBJ2-2
TGCGCCAGCAGCCAAGAGGAGGGTTCGGCAAACACCGGGGAGCTGTTTTTT
CASSQEEGSANTGELFF
>.|.|TRBV15|TRBJ2-1
TGTGCCACCAGCAGAGAAGGTAGTTACAGTGAGCAGTTCTTC
CATSREGSYSEQFF
>TRBD1|.|TRBV4-1|TRBJ2-1
TGCGCCAGCAGCCAAGCGGTAGGACAGGTATACAATGAGCAGTTCTTC
CASSQAVGQVYNEQFF
>.|.|TRBV27|TRBJ1-1
TGTGCCAGCAGCAGGACAGTTAACACTGAAGCTTTCTTT
CASSRTVNTEAFF
>.|.|TRBV6-5|TRBJ2-3
TGTGCCAGCAGTCGCGGTGGAGATACGCAGTATTTT
CASSRGGDTQYF
>.|.|TRBV5-1|TRBJ2-5
TGCGCCAGCAGCTTGGCCGGAGGCCCCGGGCCCTACCAAGAGACCCAGTACTTC
CASSLAGGPGPYQETQYF
>TRBD2|.|TRBV28|TRBJ2-1
TGTGCCAGCAGTTTACTAGCGGGAAGGGTTGAGCAGTTCTTC
CASSLLAGRVEQFF
>.|once|TRBV6-4|TRBJ1-5
TGTGCCAGCAGCGTCCAGGCAGGTCAGCCCCAGCATTTT
CASSVQAGQPQHF
>TRBD1|.|TRBV19|TRBJ2-6
TGTGCCAGTAGTATGGACAGGGTTGGGGCCAACGTCCTGACTTTC
CASSMDRVGANVLTF
>TRBD1|.|TRBV9|TRBJ2-2
TGTGCCAGCAGCGCCCACCAGACAGGGGGCGTTTTCGGGGAGCTGTTTTTT
CASSAHQTGGVFGELFF
>TRBD2|.|TRBV19|TRBJ2-1
TGTGCCAGTCAAAAGGGACTAGCAGTAGATGAGCAGTTCTTC
CASQKGLAVDEQFF
>TRBD2|.|TRBV6-4|TRBJ2-3
TGTGCCAGCAGTCTAGGAGGACTAGCGAAAGGTCTGGCAGATACGCAGTATTTT
CASSLGGLAKGLADTQYF
>.|.|TRBV2|TRBJ2-7
TGTGCCAGCAGCTTGGCGGCGGAGCAGTACTTC
CASSLAAEQYF
>TRBD2|.|TRBV28|TRBJ2-1
TGTGCCAGCACACAAACGGGACTAGCGGGAGGGCCAACAAAGAATGAGCAGTTCTTC
CASTQTGLAGGPTKNEQFF
>TRBD1|.|TRBV5-1|TRBJ2-7
TGCGCCAGCAGCTTGGTGCCGTCGACAGGGGACTACGAGCAGTACTTC
CASSLVPSTGDYEQYF
>.|.|TRBV28|TRBJ1-2
TGTGCCAGCAGTTTGGGTTGGCTCCGGGGTTTAGGCTACACCTTC
CASSLGWLRGLGYTF
>.|few|TRBV9|TRBJ2-1
TGTGCCAGCAGCGTAGTAGCGGTTTCCTACAATGAGCAGTTCTTC
CASSVVAVSYNEQFF
>TRBD1|once|TRBV7-3|TRBJ2-6
TGTGCCAGCAGCTCCACAGGGGGCTCTGGGGCCAACGTCCTGACTTTC
CASSSTGGSGANVLTF
>.|.|TRBV7-9|TRBJ1-1
TGTGCCAGCAGCTTAGGTCTCTCTGAAGCTTTCTTT
CASSLGLSEAFF
>TRBD1|.|TRBV9|TRBJ2-1
TGTGCCAGCAGTCTGAGGACAGGGGCCTCCTACAATGAGCAGTTCTTC
CASSLRTGASYNEQFF